This T cell receptor (beta chain) was captured in a study of blood T cell repertoires in COVID-19. Overall study context: Samples representing acute and convalescent COVID-19 were sourced from the United States, Italy and Spain.

Those enrolled in Seattle joined during active infection and were followed longitudinally afterward. As handled by the study authors: Estimation of nucleated cell counts relied on the amplification of reference gene primers. Only in-frame clones appear in the TCRdb table, and some are missing; sequencing was by immunoSEQ multiplex PCR. The DNA gave D and trimming, while V, J and clone size come from that table. Here the sample spans a few hundred thousand clones, more than 65% being singletons. The germline gives CDR1 LNHDA, CDR2 SQIVND (reference sequence). The CDR3 is made up of 17 amino acids. Trimming cost V 8 bases and J 9 bases; bases outside gene matches: 17.

This sequence joins TRBV19 and TRBJ1-6; 9 bases fit TRBD1. The sample comprised peripheral blood. The clonotype was recovered from a person between 70 and 80 years old with COVID-19, enrolled during active disease. CDR3: CASSLTWDRATSSPLHF. The CDR3 nucleotides read TGTGCCAGTTCGCTTACGTGGGACAGGGCCACTAGTTCACCCCTCCACTTT.